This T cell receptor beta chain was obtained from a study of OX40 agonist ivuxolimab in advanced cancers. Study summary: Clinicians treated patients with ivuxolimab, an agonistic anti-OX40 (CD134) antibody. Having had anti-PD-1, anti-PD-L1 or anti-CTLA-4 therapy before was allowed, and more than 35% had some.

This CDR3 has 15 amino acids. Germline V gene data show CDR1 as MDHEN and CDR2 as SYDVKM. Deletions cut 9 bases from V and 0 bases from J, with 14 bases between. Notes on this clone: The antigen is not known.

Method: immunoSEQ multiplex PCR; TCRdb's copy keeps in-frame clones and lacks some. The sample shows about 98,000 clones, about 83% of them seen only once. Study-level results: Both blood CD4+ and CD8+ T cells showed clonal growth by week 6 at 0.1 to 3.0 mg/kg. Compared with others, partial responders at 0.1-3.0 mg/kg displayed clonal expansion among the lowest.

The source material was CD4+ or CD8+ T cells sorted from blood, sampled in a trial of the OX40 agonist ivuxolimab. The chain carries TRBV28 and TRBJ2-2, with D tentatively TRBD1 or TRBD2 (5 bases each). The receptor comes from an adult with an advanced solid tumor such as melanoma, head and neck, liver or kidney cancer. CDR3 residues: CASGGAHTNTGELFF. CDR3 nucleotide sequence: TGTGCCAGTGGGGGAGCCCACACGAACACCGGGGAGCTGTTTTTT.